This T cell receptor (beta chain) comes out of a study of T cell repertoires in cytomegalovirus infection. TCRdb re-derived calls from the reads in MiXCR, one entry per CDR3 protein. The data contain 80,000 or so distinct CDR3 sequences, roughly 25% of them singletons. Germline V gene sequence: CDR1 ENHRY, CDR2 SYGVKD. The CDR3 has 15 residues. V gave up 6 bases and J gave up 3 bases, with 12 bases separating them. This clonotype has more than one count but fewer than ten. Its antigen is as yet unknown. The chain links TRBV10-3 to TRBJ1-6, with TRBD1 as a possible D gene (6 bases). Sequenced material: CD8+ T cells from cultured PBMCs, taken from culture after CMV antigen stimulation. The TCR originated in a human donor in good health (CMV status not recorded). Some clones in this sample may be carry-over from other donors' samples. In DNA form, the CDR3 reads TGTGCCATCAGCGAACAGGGAGACTATAATTCACCCCTCCACTTT. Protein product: CAISEQGDYNSPLHF.